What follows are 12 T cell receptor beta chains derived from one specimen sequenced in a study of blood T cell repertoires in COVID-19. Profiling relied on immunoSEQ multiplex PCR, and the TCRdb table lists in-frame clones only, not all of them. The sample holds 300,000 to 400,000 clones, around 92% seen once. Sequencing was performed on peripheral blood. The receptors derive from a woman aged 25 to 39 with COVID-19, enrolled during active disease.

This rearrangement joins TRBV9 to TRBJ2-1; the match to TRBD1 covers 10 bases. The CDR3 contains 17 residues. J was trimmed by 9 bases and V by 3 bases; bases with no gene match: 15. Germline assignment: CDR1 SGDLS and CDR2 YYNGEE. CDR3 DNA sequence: TGTGCCAGCAGCGCCGAGGGACAGGGGTATAATTCGGGTGAGCAGTTCTTC. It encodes CASSAEGQGYNSGEQFF.

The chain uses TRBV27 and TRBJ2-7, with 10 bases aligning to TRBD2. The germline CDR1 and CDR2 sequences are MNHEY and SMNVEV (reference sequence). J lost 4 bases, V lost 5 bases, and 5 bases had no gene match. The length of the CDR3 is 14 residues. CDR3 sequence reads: CASSRLAGAYEQYF. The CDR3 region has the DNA TGTGCCAGCAGTCGCCTAGCGGGGGCATACGAGCAGTACTTC.

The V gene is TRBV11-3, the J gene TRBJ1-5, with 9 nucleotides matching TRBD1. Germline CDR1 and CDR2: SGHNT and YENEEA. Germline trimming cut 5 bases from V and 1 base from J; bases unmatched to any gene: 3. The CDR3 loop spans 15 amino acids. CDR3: CASSRGQGSNQPQHF. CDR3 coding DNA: TGTGCCAGCAGCCGAGGACAGGGGAGCAATCAGCCCCAGCATTTT.

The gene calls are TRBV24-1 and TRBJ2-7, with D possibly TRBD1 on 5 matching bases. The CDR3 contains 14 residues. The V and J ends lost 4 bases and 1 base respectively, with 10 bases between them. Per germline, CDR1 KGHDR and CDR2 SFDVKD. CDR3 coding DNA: TGTGCCACCAGTGACCCACAGGTATCCTACGAGCAGTACTTC. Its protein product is CATSDPQVSYEQYF.

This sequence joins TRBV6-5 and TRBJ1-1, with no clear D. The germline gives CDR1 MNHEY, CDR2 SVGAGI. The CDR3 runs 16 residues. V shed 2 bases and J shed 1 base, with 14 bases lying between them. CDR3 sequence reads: CASSYPAWRANTEAFF. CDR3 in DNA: TGTGCCAGCAGTTACCCCGCGTGGAGGGCGAACACTGAAGCTTTCTTT.

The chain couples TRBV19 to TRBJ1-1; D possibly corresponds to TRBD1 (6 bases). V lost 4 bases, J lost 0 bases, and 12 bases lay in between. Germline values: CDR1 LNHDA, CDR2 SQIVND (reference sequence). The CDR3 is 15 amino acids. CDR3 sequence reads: CASSSRDTMNTEAFF. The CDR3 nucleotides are TGTGCCAGTAGTAGTCGGGACACCATGAACACTGAAGCTTTCTTT.

CDR3 coding DNA: TGTGCCAGCAGCCATTCTCCGGGACAGACCTACACCTTC. Its protein product is CASSHSPGQTYTF. The chain links TRBV3-1 (or the pseudogene TRBV3-2) to TRBJ1-2, with 7 bases matching TRBD1. After removal of 3 bases from V and 10 bases from J, the junction contained 8 bases not matched to a gene. This CDR3 is built from 13 residues. Germline lookup yields CDR1 LGHDT and CDR2 YNNKEL (reference sequence).

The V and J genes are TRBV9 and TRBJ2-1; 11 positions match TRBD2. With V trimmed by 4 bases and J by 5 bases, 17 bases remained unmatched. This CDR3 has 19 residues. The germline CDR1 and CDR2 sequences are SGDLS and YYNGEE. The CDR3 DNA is TGTGCCAGCAGCCCGAGGCCGCCGCCGGGACTAGCGGTCGACAATGAGCAGTTCTTC. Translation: CASSPRPPPGLAVDNEQFF. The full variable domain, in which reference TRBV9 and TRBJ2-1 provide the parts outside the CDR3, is DSGVTQTPKHLITATGQRVTLRCSPRSGDLSVYWYQQSLDQGLQFLIQYYNGEERAKGNILERFSAQQFPDLHSELNLSSLELGDSALYFCASSPRPPPGLAVDNEQFFGPGTRLTVL.

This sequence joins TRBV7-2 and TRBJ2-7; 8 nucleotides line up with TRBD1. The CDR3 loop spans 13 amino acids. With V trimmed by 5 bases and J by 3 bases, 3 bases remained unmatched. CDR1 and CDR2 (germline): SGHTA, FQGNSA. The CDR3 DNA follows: TGTGCCAGCAGCGCAGGGGGCGGCTACGAGCAGTACTTC. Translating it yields CASSAGGGYEQYF.

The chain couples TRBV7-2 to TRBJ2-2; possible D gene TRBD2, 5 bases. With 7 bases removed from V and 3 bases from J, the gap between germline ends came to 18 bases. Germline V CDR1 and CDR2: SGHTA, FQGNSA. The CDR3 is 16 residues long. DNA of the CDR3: TGTGCCAGCACCCCACGCGGGCGAGGAGACACCGGGGAGCTGTTTTTT. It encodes CASTPRGRGDTGELFF.

CDR3 in amino acids: CASSRRRTSGGPSGELFF. The CDR3 nucleotides read TGTGCCAGCAGTCGTAGAAGGACTAGCGGGGGGCCGAGCGGGGAGCTGTTTTTT. The chain joins TRBV2 to TRBJ2-2; 14 nucleotides align to TRBD2. Germline trimming cut 5 bases from V and 7 bases from J; bases unmatched to any gene: 12. The CDR3 runs 18 residues. Germline CDR1 SNHLY, CDR2 FYNNEI.

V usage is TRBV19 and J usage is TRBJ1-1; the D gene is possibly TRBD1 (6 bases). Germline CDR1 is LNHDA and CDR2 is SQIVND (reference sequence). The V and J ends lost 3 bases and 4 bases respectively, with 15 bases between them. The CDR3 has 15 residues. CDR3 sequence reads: CASSILDEGVTEAFF. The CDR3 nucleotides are TGTGCCAGTAGTATTCTAGACGAGGGGGTCACTGAAGCTTTCTTT. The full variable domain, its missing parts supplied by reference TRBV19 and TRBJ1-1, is DGGITQSPKYLFRKEGQNVTLSCEQNLNHDAMYWYRQDPGQGLRLIYYSQIVNDFQKGDIAEGYSVSREKKESFPLTVTSAQKNPTAFYLCASSILDEGVTEAFFGQGTRLTVV.